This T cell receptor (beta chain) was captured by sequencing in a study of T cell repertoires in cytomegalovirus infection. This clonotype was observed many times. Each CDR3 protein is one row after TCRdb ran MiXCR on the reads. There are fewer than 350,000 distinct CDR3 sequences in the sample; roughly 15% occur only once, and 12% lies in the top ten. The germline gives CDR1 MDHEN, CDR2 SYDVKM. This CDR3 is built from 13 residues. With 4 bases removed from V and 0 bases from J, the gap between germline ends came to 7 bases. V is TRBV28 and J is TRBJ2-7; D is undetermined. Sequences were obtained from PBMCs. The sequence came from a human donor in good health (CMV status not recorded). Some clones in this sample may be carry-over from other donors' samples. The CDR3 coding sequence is TGTGCCAGCAGTTACTTCTCCTCCTACGAGCAGTACTTC. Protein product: CASSYFSSYEQYF.